A selection of T cell receptor beta chains follows, all from one sample in a study of CD8+CD57+ T cells in acquired aplastic anemia. Each CDR3 protein is one row after TCRdb ran MiXCR on the reads. The table has hundreds of thousands of distinct CDR3 sequences, under 80% seen once; the top ten hold 4%. Source material: sorted CD4+, CD8+, or CD8+CD57+ T cells (not recorded which) from PBMCs. The receptors shown here come from a human donor in good health, serving as a control. Each CDR3 is given with its conserved first and last residue. D genes are given only for firm matches. Size is omitted from some rows. Given values are once, few, many or a class for expanded clones.

j_gene | abundance | d_gene | v_gene | CDR3nt | CDR3aa
TRBJ1-1 | . | . | TRBV7-2 | TGTGCCAGCAGCTTATGGACAACTGAAGCTTTCTTC | CASSLWTTEAFF
TRBJ2-5 | . | . | TRBV5-4 | TGTGCCAGCAGCTTTGGGGGTCAAGAGACCCAGTACTTC | CASSFGGQETQYF
TRBJ1-5 | many | . | TRBV30 | TGTGCCTGGAGTGCAAGTCCTTCTCCCCAGCCCCAGCATTTT | CAWSASPSPQPQHF
TRBJ2-7 | once | . | TRBV7-2 | TGTGCCAGCAGCTTTGCTCGGCAGGCGGACACCCAGCACTACTTC | CASSFARQADTQHYF
TRBJ2-1 | . | . | TRBV20-1 | TGCAGTGCTAGCGAAAGGTTGAACTATGAGCAGTTCTTC | CSASERLNYEQFF
TRBJ1-4 | many | . | TRBV30 | TGTGCCTGTCGTCGGGGGGGGCGCGGTGAAAAACTGTTTTTT | CACRRGGRGEKLFF
TRBJ1-2 | . | . | TRBV2 | TGTGCTTTCTACGGGGGGGGAAGCTATGGCTACACCTTC | CAFYGGGSYGYTF
TRBJ1-3 | . | . | TRBV19 | TGTGCCAGTAGTCGAGCGGGGGCGGGAGAGACCCAGTATTTC | CASSRAGAGETQYF
TRBJ1-5 | . | . | TRBV7-2 | TGTGCCAGCAGAAGACGACCGGGTAGGAGTCAGCCCCAGCATTTT | CASRRRPGRSQPQHF
TRBJ1-6 | . | . | TRBV7-6 | TGTGCCAGCAGCCCGCAACTTTCCGGGGATTCACCCCTCCACTTT | CASSPQLSGDSPLHF
TRBJ2-7 | . | TRBD1 | TRBV5-1 | TGTGCCAGCAGCCGAGGGGGGACAGGGGAATACGAGCAGTACTTC | CASSRGGTGEYEQYF
TRBJ1-1 | . | . | TRBV10-3 | TGTGCCATCAGTGAGTCGACAGTCGGTACTGAAGCTTTCTTT | CAISESTVGTEAFF
TRBJ1-6 | . | . | TRBV19 | TGTGCCAGTACTACGAGGGAGAATTCACCCCTCCACTTT | CASTTRENSPLHF
TRBJ1-5 | . | . | TRBV7-2 | TGTGCCAGCAGCTTAGCCCGGGACCACGAGCAGTACTTCCATTTT | CASSLARDHEQYFHF
TRBJ2-1 | many | . | TRBV5-8 | TGTGCCAGCAGCTTGGACCAGGGTGTCTACAATGAGCAGTTCTTC | CASSLDQGVYNEQFF
TRBJ2-7 | . | . | TRBV11-2 | TGTGCCAGCAGCTTAGGTATCTCAGGGTCTGGCTACGAGCAGTACTTC | CASSLGISGSGYEQYF
TRBJ2-7 | . | TRBD1 | TRBV9 | TGTGCCAGCAGTGGAGCTAGGGACAGGGGATCCCAGCAGTACTTC | CASSGARDRGSQQYF
TRBJ1-2 | . | . | TRBV7-2 | TGTGCCAGCAGCTTACGGCGCGGGGAGCCGGGTTACGCCTTC | CASSLRRGEPGYAF
TRBJ1-6 | many | . | TRBV5-1 | TGCGCCAGCAGCTTGGAAGCGGCGGCTTCACCCCTCCACTTT | CASSLEAAASPLHF
TRBJ1-2 | . | . | TRBV12-3/TRBV12-4 | TGTGCCAGCAGTTCTCCGGGGGTCACAGGAAGAAATGGCTACACCTTC | CASSSPGVTGRNGYTF
TRBJ2-5 | . | . | TRBV2 | TGTGCCAGCAGCGTGCTACTAGGACAAGAGACCCAGTACTTC | CASSVLLGQETQYF
TRBJ1-5 | . | . | TRBV11-2 | TGTGCCAGCAAGTTCGGTTCCACCGGCAATCAGCCCCAGCATTTT | CASKFGSTGNQPQHF
TRBJ2-1 | many | TRBD2 | TRBV7-3 | TGTGCCAGCAGCCCCGGGGGGTATGAGCAGTTCTTC | CASSPGGYEQFF
TRBJ2-3 | . | . | TRBV7-4 | TGTGCCAGCAGCCCCCACGGGGGCGGGGAGTCCTTT | CASSPHGGGESF
TRBJ1-4 | many | TRBD1 | TRBV30 | TGTGCCTGGAGTACACCGACAGGGGTAAATGAAAAACTGTTTTTT | CAWSTPTGVNEKLFF
TRBJ2-2 | many | . | TRBV9 | TGTGCCAGCAGCGTAGTCACTGACGGGGAGCTGTTTTTT | CASSVVTDGELFF
TRBJ1-6 | . | TRBD1 | TRBV7-9 | TGTGCCAGCGGGACAGGAAAGTATTCACCCCTCCACTTT | CASGTGKYSPLHF
TRBJ1-4 | . | . | TRBV7-9 | TGTGCCAGCAGCCCGTCGGGGGCTGATGAAAAATTGTTTTTT | CASSPSGADEKLFF